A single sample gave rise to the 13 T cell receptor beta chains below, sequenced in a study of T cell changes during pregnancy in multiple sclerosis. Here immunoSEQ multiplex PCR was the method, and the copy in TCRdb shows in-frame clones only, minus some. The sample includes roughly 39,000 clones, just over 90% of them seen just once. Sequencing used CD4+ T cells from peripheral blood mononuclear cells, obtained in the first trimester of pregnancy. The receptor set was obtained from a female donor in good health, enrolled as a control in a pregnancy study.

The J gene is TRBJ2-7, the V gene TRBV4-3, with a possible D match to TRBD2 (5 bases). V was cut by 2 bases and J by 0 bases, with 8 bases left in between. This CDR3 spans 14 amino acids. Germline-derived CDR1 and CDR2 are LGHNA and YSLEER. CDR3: CASSQMGSSYEQYF. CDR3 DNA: TGCGCCAGCAGCCAAATGGGGAGCTCCTACGAGCAGTACTTC.

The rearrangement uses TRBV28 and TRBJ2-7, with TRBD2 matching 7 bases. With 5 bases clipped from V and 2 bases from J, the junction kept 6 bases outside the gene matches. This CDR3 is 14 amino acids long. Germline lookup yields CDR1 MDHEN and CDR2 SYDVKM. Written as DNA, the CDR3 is TGTGCCAGCAGTCTGGGGGGGTCTACCTACGAGCAGTACTTC. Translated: CASSLGGSTYEQYF.

CDR3 DNA: TGCGCCAGCAGCCAAGAGGACAGGGGTGTCAACTATGGCTACACCTTC. This gives the protein CASSQEDRGVNYGYTF. V gene TRBV4-1 combines with J gene TRBJ1-2, with TRBD1 matching over 9 bases. This CDR3 comprises 16 residues. J lost 2 bases, V lost 0 bases, and 4 bases had no gene match. Per germline, CDR1 MGHRA and CDR2 YSYEKL.

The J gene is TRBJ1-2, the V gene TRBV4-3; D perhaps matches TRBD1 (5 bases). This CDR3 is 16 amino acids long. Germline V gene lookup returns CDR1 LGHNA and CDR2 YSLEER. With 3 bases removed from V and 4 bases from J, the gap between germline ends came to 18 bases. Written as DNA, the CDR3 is TGCGCCAGCAGCCACCCGCCCGGGCAGGGTGGCTATGGCTACACCTTC. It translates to CASSHPPGQGGYGYTF.

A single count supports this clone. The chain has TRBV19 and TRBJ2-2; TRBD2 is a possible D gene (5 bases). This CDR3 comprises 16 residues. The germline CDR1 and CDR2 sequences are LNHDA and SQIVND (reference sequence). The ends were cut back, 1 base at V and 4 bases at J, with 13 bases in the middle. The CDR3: CASSIGGAGSTGELFF. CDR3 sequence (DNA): TGTGCCAGTAGTATAGGGGGAGCAGGAAGCACCGGGGAGCTGTTTTTT. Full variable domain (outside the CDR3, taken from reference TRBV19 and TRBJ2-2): DGGITQSPKYLFRKEGQNVTLSCEQNLNHDAMYWYRQDPGQGLRLIYYSQIVNDFQKGDIAEGYSVSREKKESFPLTVTSAQKNPTAFYLCASSIGGAGSTGELFFGEGSRLTVL.

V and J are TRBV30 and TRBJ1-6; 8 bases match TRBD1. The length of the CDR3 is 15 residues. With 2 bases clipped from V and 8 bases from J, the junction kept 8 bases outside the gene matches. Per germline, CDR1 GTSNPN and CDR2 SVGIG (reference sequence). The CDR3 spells CAWSRMTGADSPLHF. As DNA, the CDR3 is TGTGCCTGGAGTAGGATGACAGGGGCGGATTCACCCCTCCACTTT. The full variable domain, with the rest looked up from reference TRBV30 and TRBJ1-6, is SQTIHQWPATLVQPVGSPLSLECTVEGTSNPNLYWYRQAAGRGLQLLFYSVGIGQISSEVPQNLSASRPQDRQFILSSKKLLLSDSGFYLCAWSRMTGADSPLHFGNGTRLTVT.

CDR3 sequence: CASSPRDGGNYNEQFF. The CDR3 DNA follows: TGTGCCAGTAGTCCCCGGGACGGAGGGAATTACAATGAGCAGTTCTTC. This sequence joins TRBV19 and TRBJ2-1; weak D call: TRBD2 (6 bases). Per germline, CDR1 LNHDA and CDR2 SQIVND (reference sequence). This CDR3 contains 16 residues. With 5 bases removed from V and 4 bases from J, the gap between germline ends came to 18 bases.

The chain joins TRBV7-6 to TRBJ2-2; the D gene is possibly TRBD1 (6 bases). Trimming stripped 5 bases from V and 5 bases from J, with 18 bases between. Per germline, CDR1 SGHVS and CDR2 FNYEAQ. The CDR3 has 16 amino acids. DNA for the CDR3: TGTGCCAGCAGCCTGCGAGACAGGTCCGGTACCGGGGAGCTGTTTTTT. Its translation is CASSLRDRSGTGELFF.

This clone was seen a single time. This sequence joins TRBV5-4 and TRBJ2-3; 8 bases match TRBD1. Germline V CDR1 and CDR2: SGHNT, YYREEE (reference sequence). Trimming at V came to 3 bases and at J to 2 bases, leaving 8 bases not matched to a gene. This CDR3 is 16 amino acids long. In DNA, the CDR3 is TGTGCCAGCAGCTCCTCAGGGGGCAGGCACACAGATACGCAGTATTTT. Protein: CASSSSGGRHTDTQYF.

This chain's CDR3 is CASSQGADTQYF. In DNA, the CDR3 is TGTGCCAGCAGCCAAGGGGCAGATACGCAGTATTTT. This rearrangement joins TRBV7-3 to TRBJ2-3; weak D call: TRBD1 (5 bases). CDR3 length: 12 amino acids. The germline V gene has CDR1 SGHTA and CDR2 FQGTGA. Trimming pared 5 bases from V and 4 bases from J, leaving 7 bases between.

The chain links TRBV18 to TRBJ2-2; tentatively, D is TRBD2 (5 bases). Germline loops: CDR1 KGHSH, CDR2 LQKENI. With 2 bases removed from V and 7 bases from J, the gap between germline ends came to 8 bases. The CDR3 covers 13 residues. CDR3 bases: TGTGCCAGCTCACCAGGACTGAGCGGGGAGCTGTTTTTT. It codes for CASSPGLSGELFF.

CDR3 protein: CASSLGSGGTEAFF. CDR3 DNA sequence: TGTGCCAGCAGCTTAGGGTCAGGGGGCACTGAAGCTTTCTTT. J is TRBJ1-1 and V is TRBV7-2, with 7 bases identical to TRBD1. V dropped 1 base and J dropped 4; count of bases not matched to a gene: 3. The CDR3 is 14 residues long. Germline assignment: CDR1 SGHTA and CDR2 FQGNSA.

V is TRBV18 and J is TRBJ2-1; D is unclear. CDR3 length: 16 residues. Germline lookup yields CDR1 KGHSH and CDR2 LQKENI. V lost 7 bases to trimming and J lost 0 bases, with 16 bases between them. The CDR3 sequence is CASLPSKSSSYNEQFF. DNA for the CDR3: TGTGCCAGCTTACCTTCGAAGTCTAGCTCCTACAATGAGCAGTTCTTC.